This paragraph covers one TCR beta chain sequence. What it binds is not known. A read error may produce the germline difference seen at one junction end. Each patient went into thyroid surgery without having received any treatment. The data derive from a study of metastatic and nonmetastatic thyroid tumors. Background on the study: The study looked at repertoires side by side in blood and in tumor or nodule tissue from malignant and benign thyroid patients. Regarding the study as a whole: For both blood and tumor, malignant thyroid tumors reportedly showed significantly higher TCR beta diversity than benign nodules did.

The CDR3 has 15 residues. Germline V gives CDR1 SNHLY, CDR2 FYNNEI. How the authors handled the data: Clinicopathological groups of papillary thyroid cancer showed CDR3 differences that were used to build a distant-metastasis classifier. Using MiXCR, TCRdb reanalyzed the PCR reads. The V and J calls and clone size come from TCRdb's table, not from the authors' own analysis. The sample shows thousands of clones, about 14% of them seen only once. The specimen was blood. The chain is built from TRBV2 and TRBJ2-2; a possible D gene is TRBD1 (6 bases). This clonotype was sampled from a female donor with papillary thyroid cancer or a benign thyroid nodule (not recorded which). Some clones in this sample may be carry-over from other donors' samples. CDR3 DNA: TGTGCCAGCAGGCTGGTTGGGGGCAACACTGGGGAGCTGTTTTTT. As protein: CASRLVGGNTGELFF.